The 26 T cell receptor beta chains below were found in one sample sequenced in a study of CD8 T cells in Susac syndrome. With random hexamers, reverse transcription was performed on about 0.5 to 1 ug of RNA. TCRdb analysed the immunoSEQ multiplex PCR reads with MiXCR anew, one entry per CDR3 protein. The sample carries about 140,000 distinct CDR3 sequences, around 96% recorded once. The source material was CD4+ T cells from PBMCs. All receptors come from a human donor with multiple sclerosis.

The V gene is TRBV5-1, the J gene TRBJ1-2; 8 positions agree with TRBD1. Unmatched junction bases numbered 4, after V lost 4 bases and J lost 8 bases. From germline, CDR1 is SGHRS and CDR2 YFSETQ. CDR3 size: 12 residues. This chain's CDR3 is CASSLQGDGYTF. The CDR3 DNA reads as TGCGCCAGCAGCCTACAGGGGGACGGCTACACCTTC.

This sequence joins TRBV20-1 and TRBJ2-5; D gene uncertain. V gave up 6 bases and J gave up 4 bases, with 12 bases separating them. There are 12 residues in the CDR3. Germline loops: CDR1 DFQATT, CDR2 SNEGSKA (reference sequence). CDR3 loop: CSAHAVGETQYF. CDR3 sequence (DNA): TGCAGTGCACACGCGGTTGGAGAGACCCAGTACTTC.

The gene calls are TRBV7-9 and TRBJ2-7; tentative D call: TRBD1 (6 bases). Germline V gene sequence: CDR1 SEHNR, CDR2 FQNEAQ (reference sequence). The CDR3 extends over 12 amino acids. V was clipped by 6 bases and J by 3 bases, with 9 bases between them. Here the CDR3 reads CASSLTGYEQYF. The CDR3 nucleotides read TGTGCCAGCAGTTTGACAGGCTACGAGCAGTACTTC. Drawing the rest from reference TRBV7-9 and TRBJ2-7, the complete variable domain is DTGVSQNPRHKITKRGQNVTFRCDPISEHNRLYWYRQTLGQGPEFLTYFQNEAQLEKSRLLSDRFSAERPKGSFSTLEIQRTEQGDSAMYLCASSLTGYEQYFGPGTRLTVT.

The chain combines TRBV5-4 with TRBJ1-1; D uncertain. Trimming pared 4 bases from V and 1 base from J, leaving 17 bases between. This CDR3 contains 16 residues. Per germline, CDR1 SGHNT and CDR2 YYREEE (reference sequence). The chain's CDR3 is CASSPRNAHSNTEAFF. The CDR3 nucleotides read TGTGCCAGCAGCCCGAGGAACGCACATTCGAACACTGAAGCTTTCTTT.

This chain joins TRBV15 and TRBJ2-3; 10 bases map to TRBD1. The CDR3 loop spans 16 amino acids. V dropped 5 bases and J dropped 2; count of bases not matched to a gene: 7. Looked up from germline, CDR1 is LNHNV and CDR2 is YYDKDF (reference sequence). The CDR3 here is CATSPWDRGITDTQYF. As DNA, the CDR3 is TGTGCCACCAGCCCTTGGGACAGGGGAATCACAGATACGCAGTATTTT.

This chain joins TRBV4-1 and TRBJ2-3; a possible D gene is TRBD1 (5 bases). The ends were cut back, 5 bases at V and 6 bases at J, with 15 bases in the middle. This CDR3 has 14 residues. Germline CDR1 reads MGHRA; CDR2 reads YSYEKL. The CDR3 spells CASSSQEMGDTQYF. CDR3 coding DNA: TGCGCCAGCAGCTCACAGGAAATGGGGGATACGCAGTATTTT.

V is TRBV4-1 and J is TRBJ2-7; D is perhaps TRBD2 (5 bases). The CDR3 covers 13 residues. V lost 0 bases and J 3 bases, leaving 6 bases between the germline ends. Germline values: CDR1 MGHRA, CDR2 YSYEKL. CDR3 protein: CASSQDGVYEQYF. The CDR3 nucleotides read TGCGCCAGCAGCCAAGACGGGGTCTACGAGCAGTACTTC.

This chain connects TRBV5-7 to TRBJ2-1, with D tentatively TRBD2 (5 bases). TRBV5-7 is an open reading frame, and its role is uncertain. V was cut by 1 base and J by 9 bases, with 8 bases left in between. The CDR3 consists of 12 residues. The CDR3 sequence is CASSLRGSEQFF. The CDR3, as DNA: TGTGCCAGCAGCTTGCGGGGTAGTGAGCAGTTCTTC.

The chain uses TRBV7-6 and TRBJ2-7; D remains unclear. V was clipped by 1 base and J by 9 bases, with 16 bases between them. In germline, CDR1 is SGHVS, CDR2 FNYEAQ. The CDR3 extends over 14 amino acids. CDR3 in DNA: TGTGCCAGCAGCTTAGAGGCGGCTAGTGATAGGCAGTACTTC. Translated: CASSLEAASDRQYF. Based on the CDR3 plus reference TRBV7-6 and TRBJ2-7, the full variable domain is GAGVSQSPRYKVTKRGQDVALRCDPISGHVSLYWYRQALGQGPEFLTYFNYEAQQDKSGLPNDRFSAERPEGSISTLTIQRTEQRDSAMYRCASSLEAASDRQYFGPGTRLTVT.

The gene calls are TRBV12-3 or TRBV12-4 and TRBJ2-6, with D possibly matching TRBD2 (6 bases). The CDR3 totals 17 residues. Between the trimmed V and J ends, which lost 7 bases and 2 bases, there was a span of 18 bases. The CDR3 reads CASMSGQGGPGANVLTF. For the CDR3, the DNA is TGTGCCAGCATGTCGGGGCAAGGAGGGCCTGGGGCCAACGTCCTGACTTTC.

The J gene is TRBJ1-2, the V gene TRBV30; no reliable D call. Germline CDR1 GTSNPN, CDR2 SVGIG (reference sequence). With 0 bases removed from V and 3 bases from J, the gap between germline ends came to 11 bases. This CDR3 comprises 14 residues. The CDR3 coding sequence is TGTGCCTGGAGTGTCTACGGGAGAGACTATGGCTACACCTTC. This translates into CAWSVYGRDYGYTF.

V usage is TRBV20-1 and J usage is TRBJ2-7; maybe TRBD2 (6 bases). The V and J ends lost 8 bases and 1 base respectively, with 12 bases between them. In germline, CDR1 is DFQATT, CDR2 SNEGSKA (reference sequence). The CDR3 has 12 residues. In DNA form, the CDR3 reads TGCAGTACCGGGAGAGGGTCCTACGAGCAGTACTTC. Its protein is CSTGRGSYEQYF.

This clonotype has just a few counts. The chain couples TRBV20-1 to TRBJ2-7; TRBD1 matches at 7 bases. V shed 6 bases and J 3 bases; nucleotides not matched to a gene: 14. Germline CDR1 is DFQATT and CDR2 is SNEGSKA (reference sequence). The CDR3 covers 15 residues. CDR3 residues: CSAETGPQQNYEQYF. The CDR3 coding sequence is TGCAGTGCCGAGACAGGGCCTCAACAAAACTACGAGCAGTACTTC.

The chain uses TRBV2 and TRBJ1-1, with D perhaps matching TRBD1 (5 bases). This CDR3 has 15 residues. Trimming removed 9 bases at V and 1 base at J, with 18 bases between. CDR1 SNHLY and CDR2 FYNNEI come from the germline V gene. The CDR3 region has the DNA TGTGCCAGTGCCCGCGGGGCGCTCCAGAACACTGAAGCTTTCTTT. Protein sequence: CASARGALQNTEAFF.

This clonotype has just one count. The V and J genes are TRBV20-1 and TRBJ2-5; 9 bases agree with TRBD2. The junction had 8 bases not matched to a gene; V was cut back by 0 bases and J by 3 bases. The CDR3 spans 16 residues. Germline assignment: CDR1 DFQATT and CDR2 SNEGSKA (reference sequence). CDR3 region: CSARDIGGGAKETQYF. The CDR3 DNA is TGCAGTGCTAGAGATATCGGCGGGGGGGCCAAAGAGACCCAGTACTTC.

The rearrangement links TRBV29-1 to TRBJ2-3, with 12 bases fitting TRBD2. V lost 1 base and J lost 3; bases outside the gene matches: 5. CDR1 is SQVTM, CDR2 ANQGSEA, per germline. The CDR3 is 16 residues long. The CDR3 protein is CSVEGSTSGRTDTQYF. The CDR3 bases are TGCAGCGTTGAAGGGTCGACTAGCGGGAGAACAGATACGCAGTATTTT.

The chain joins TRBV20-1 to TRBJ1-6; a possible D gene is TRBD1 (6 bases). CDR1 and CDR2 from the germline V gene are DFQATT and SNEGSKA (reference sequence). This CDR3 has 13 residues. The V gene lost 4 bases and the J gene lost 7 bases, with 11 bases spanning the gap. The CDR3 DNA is TGCAGTGCTACGACAGGACAAAATTCACCCCTCCACTTT. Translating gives CSATTGQNSPLHF.

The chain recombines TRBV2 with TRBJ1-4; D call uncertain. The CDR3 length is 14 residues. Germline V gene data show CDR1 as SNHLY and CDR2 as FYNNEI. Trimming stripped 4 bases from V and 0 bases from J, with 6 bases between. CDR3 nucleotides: TGTGCCAGCAGTGGCCAGTCAACTAATGAAAAACTGTTTTTT. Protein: CASSGQSTNEKLFF. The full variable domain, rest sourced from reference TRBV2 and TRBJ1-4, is EPEVTQTPSHQVTQMGQEVILRCVPISNHLYFYWYRQILGQKVEFLVSFYNNEISEKSEIFDDQFSVERPDGSNFTLKIRSTKLEDSAMYFCASSGQSTNEKLFFGSGTQLSVL.

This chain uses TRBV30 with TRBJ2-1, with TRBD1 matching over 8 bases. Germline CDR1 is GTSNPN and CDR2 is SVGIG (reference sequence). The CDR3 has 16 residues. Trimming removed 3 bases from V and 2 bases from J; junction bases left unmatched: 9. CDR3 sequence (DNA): TGTGCCTGGAGACTATCGGACAGGGACACCTACAATGAGCAGTTCTTC. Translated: CAWRLSDRDTYNEQFF.

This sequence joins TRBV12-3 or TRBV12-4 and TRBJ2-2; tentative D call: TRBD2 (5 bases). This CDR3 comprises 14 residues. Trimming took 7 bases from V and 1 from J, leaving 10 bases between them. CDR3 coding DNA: TGTGCCAGCACCTCCGCGGGGAACACCGGGGAGCTGTTTTTT. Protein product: CASTSAGNTGELFF.

This CDR3 reads CSAPGLAGSDTQYF. For the CDR3, the DNA is TGCAGTGCCCCCGGACTAGCGGGTTCAGATACGCAGTATTTT. The gene calls are TRBV20-1 and TRBJ2-3, with TRBD2 identical over 11 bases. Per the germline V gene, CDR1 is DFQATT and CDR2 is SNEGSKA (reference sequence). The CDR3 consists of 14 residues. With 6 bases clipped from V and 4 bases from J, the junction kept 6 bases outside the gene matches.

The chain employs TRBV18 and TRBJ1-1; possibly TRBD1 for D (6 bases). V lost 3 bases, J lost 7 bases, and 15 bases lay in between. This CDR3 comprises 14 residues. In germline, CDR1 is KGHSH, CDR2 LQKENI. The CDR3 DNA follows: TGTGCCAGCTCACCGGCGCCGGGGGCGAGTGAAGCTTTCTTT. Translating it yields CASSPAPGASEAFF.

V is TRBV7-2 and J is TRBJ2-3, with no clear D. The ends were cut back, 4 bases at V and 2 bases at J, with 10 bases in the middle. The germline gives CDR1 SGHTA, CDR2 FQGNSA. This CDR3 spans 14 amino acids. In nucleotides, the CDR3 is TGTGCCAGCAGCTCCCTGACCACCACAGATACGCAGTATTTT. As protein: CASSSLTTTDTQYF.

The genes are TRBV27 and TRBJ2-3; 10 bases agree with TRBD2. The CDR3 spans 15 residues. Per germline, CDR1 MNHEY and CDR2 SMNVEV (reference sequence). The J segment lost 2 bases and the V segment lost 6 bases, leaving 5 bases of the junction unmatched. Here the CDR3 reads CASRGLATITDTQYF. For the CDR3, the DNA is TGTGCCAGCAGGGGACTAGCGACCATCACAGATACGCAGTATTTT.

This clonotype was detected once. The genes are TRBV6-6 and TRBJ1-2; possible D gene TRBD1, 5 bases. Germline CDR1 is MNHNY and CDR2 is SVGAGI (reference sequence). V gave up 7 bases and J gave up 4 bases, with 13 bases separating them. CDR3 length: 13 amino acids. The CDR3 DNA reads TGTGCCAGCACCTCAACAGGACCCTATGGCTACACCTTC. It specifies CASTSTGPYGYTF.

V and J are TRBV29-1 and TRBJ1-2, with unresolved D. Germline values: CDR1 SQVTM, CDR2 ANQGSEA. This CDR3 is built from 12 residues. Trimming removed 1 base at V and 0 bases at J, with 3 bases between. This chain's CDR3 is CSVEGPNYGYTF. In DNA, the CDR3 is TGCAGCGTTGAAGGACCTAACTATGGCTACACCTTC. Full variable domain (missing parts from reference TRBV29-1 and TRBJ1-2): SAVISQKPSRDICQRGTSLTIQCQVDSQVTMMFWYRQQPGQSLTLIATANQGSEATYESGFVIDKFPISRPNLTFSTLTVSNMSPEDSSIYLCSVEGPNYGYTFGSGTRLTVV.